Listed here are 22 T cell receptor beta chains from one sample, sequenced in a study of blood T cell repertoires in COVID-19. Some clones are missing from TCRdb's copy, which holds only in-frame ones; the method was immunoSEQ multiplex PCR. Counted here are some 350,000 clones, around nine tenths occurring once; the ten biggest clones make up 6% to 8%. The sequencing sample was made of peripheral blood. The receptors were sampled from a woman in her 70s with COVID-19, enrolled during active disease.

The count of this clone is one. This chain uses TRBV7-9 with TRBJ1-2; 8 bases agree with TRBD1. The J segment lost 12 bases and the V segment lost 2 bases, leaving 5 bases of the junction unmatched. CDR1 is SEHNR and CDR2 is FQNEAQ in the germline V gene (reference sequence). The CDR3 consists of 12 residues. This CDR3 reads CASSLYGQGHTF. CDR3 coding DNA: TGTGCCAGCAGCTTATATGGACAGGGCCACACCTTC.

This chain joins TRBV19 and TRBJ2-3, with 8 positions matching TRBD1. The CDR3 totals 15 residues. The germline gives CDR1 LNHDA, CDR2 SQIVND (reference sequence). The V gene end was trimmed by 2 bases and the J gene end by 4 bases; junction bases not matched to a gene: 5. The CDR3: CASSIRTGKADTQYF. Written as DNA, the CDR3 is TGTGCCAGTAGTATACGGACAGGGAAGGCAGATACGCAGTATTTT.

The V gene is TRBV6-2 or TRBV6-3, the J gene TRBJ2-5; possibly TRBD1 for D (6 bases). The CDR3 sequence is 17 residues long. The V gene lost 4 bases and the J gene lost 5 bases, with 23 bases spanning the gap. Germline V lookup: CDR1 MNHEY, CDR2 SVGEGT. Written as DNA, the CDR3 is TGTGCCAGCAGTTTGAGTGCCTGGACAGTCACGAAGGAGACCCAGTACTTC. Its translation: CASSLSAWTVTKETQYF.

The chain recombines TRBV7-3 with TRBJ2-1, with 8 bases lining up with TRBD2. V lost 5 bases, J lost 5 bases, and 11 bases stayed unmatched. Looked up from germline, CDR1 is SGHTA and CDR2 is FQGTGA. CDR3 length equals 16 residues. The CDR3, as DNA: TGTGCCAGCAGCCCTCGCTCGGGGGGGCCCCACAATGAGCAGTTCTTC. It is translated as CASSPRSGGPHNEQFF.

This rearrangement joins TRBV2 to TRBJ2-5; the match to TRBD1 covers 9 bases. The CDR3 is 14 residues long. Unmatched junction bases numbered 6, after V lost 5 bases and J lost 5 bases. Per germline, CDR1 SNHLY and CDR2 FYNNEI. The CDR3 protein is CASSSGQGIETQYF. In DNA, the CDR3 is TGTGCCAGCAGTTCGGGACAGGGTATTGAGACCCAGTACTTC.

The chain uses TRBV5-6 and TRBJ2-7; possible D gene TRBD1, 6 bases. Germline values: CDR1 SGHDT, CDR2 YYEEEE. The CDR3 consists of 13 residues. Trimming cost V 2 bases and J 3 bases, with 9 bases left between them. The DNA for the CDR3 is TGTGCCAGCAGCTTCATACAGGGCTACGAGCAGTACTTC. Protein: CASSFIQGYEQYF.

The chain recombines TRBV9 with TRBJ2-3, with 10 bases lining up with TRBD2. This CDR3 contains 16 residues. V shed 0 bases, J shed 4 bases, and the junction held 5 bases outside the gene matches. The germline CDR1 and CDR2 sequences are SGDLS and YYNGEE. CDR3 DNA sequence: TGTGCCAGCAGCGTAGCTGTAGCGGGGGGACCAGATACGCAGTATTTT. Amino acid sequence: CASSVAVAGGPDTQYF.

The V and J genes are TRBV7-3 and TRBJ2-1; a weak D match, TRBD2 (5 bases). Germline assignment: CDR1 SGHTA and CDR2 FQGTGA. Deletions cut 4 bases from V and 0 bases from J, with 10 bases between. The CDR3 sequence is 15 residues long. CDR3 sequence (DNA): TGTGCCAGCAGCTCCGGACTGAGCTCCTACAATGAGCAGTTCTTC. Its protein product is CASSSGLSSYNEQFF.

V is TRBV30 and J is TRBJ2-1; D is undetermined. This CDR3 contains 15 residues. The ends were cut back, 2 bases at V and 2 bases at J, with 13 bases in the middle. Germline V lookup: CDR1 GTSNPN, CDR2 SVGIG (reference sequence). CDR3 DNA sequence: TGTGCCTGGAGTCCTCCTAGGAACCCCTACAATGAGCAGTTCTTC. Its translation is CAWSPPRNPYNEQFF.

The CDR3 protein is CATSWPSGGYSSYNEQFF. The CDR3 coding sequence is TGTGCCACCAGCTGGCCTAGCGGGGGGTATAGCTCCTACAATGAGCAGTTCTTC. The chain recombines TRBV15 with TRBJ2-1, with 11 bases fitting TRBD2. Trimming took 5 bases from V and 0 from J; bases not matched to a gene: 9. The CDR3 runs 18 residues. Germline lookup yields CDR1 LNHNV and CDR2 YYDKDF (reference sequence).

The gene calls are TRBV18 and TRBJ1-1; unclear D gene. Per germline, CDR1 KGHSH and CDR2 LQKENI. V lost 1 base and J 0 bases, leaving 3 bases between the germline ends. The CDR3 runs 13 residues. The chain's CDR3 is CASSPLVNTEAFF. The CDR3 nucleotides are TGTGCCAGCTCACCACTAGTGAACACTGAAGCTTTCTTT. The whole variable domain, remainder taken from reference TRBV18 and TRBJ1-1, is NAGVMQNPRHLVRRRGQEARLRCSPMKGHSHVYWYRQLPEEGLKFMVYLQKENIIDESGMPKERFSAEFPKEGPSILRIQQVVRGDSAAYFCASSPLVNTEAFFGQGTRLTVV.

In its sample, this clone was seen once. This rearrangement joins TRBV7-2 to TRBJ2-7; D uncertain. Germline V lookup: CDR1 SGHTA, CDR2 FQGNSA. This CDR3 has 11 amino acids. V was clipped by 4 bases and J by 3 bases, with 4 bases between them. CDR3 loop: CASSSRYEQYF. In nucleotides, the CDR3 is TGTGCCAGCAGCTCCCGCTACGAGCAGTACTTC.

The chain links TRBV2 to TRBJ1-1; D remains unclear. The CDR3 totals 12 residues. The V gene's germline CDR1 is SNHLY and CDR2 FYNNEI. V lost 1 base to trimming and J lost 11 bases, with 11 bases between them. The CDR3 DNA is TGTGCCAGCAGTGAAGGCGGGGTAGGGGCTTTCTTT. It is translated as CASSEGGVGAFF. Supplemented by reference TRBV2 and TRBJ1-1, the full variable domain reads EPEVTQTPSHQVTQMGQEVILRCVPISNHLYFYWYRQILGQKVEFLVSFYNNEISEKSEIFDDQFSVERPDGSNFTLKIRSTKLEDSAMYFCASSEGGVGAFFGQGTRLTVV.

V and J are TRBV11-2 and TRBJ1-1; 8 bases are shared with TRBD1. The germline V gene encodes CDR1 SGHAT and CDR2 FQNNGV. CDR3 length: 13 amino acids. Trimming at V came to 4 bases and at J to 5 bases, leaving 3 bases not matched to a gene. In DNA form, the CDR3 reads TGTGCCAGCAGCTCACAGGGGGGGACTGAAGCTTTCTTT. Protein sequence: CASSSQGGTEAFF.

The chain links TRBV13 to TRBJ2-6, with a weak D call TRBD2 (6 bases). Trimming removed 2 bases at V and 3 bases at J, with 11 bases between. The CDR3 runs 16 residues. Germline V gene sequence: CDR1 PRHDT, CDR2 FYEKMQ (reference sequence). CDR3 loop: CASSLNWGDGANVLTF. The CDR3, as DNA: TGTGCCAGCAGCTTAAATTGGGGGGATGGGGCCAACGTCCTGACTTTC. The whole variable domain, filled in from reference TRBV13 and TRBJ2-6, reads AAGVIQSPRHLIKEKRETATLKCYPIPRHDTVYWYQQGPGQDPQFLISFYEKMQSDKGSIPDRFSAQQFSDYHSELNMSSLELGDSALYFCASSLNWGDGANVLTFGAGSRLTVL.

J is TRBJ1-3 and V is TRBV3-1 (or the pseudogene TRBV3-2); 7 bases line up with TRBD1. This CDR3 is 17 amino acids long. The V gene end was trimmed by 1 base and the J gene end by 0 bases; junction bases not matched to a gene: 6. Germline CDR1 is LGHDT and CDR2 is YNNKEL (reference sequence). The CDR3 protein is CASSQGRQGLSGNTIYF. CDR3 DNA sequence: TGTGCCAGCAGCCAAGGAAGACAGGGACTCTCTGGAAACACCATATATTTT.

This chain joins TRBV12-3 or TRBV12-4 and TRBJ1-1; D possibly corresponds to TRBD1 (5 bases). Trimming cost V 3 bases and J 7 bases, with 9 bases left between them. The CDR3 length is 12 residues. The CDR3 DNA sequence: TGTGCCAGCAGTTTTGGTAGGGGTGAAGCTTTCTTT. This encodes CASSFGRGEAFF.

This clone was observed a handful of times. The chain combines TRBV5-4 with TRBJ2-1, with 8 bases lining up with TRBD2. Trimming at V came to 4 bases and at J to 10 bases, leaving 10 bases not matched to a gene. Per the germline V gene, CDR1 is SGHNT and CDR2 is YYREEE (reference sequence). This CDR3 region has 14 residues. The CDR3 nucleotides read TGTGCCAGCAGCCTGCCCGGGGGGGCAGGGGAGCAGTTCTTC. Its translation is CASSLPGGAGEQFF.

V is TRBV9 and J is TRBJ1-3, with TRBD1 identical over 9 bases. The germline V gene has CDR1 SGDLS and CDR2 YYNGEE. The CDR3 is 16 amino acids. The ends lost 3 bases at V and 2 bases at J; junction bases unmatched: 6. CDR3 sequence reads: CASSARGDRAGNTIYF. In nucleotides, the CDR3 is TGTGCCAGCAGCGCCCGGGGGGACAGGGCTGGAAACACCATATATTTT.

The rearrangement joins TRBV12-3 or TRBV12-4 to TRBJ2-7; maybe TRBD2 (6 bases). Trimming took off 7 bases at V and 6 bases at J, with 13 bases between the two ends. The CDR3 extends over 12 amino acids. The CDR3 loop is CASTRLGGEQYF. CDR3 nucleotides: TGTGCCAGCACCCGGTTGGGGGGCGAGCAGTACTTC.

This clone was counted only a few times. The chain is built from TRBV28 and TRBJ1-1; the D gene is possibly TRBD1 (5 bases). The V end lost 3 bases, the J end lost 4 bases, and 12 bases lay between the germline ends. The CDR3 totals 14 residues. Germline V gives CDR1 MDHEN, CDR2 SYDVKM. CDR3 in DNA: TGTGCCAGCAGTTTTCGGGGGACGGGCACTGAAGCTTTCTTT. Translation: CASSFRGTGTEAFF.

This rearrangement joins TRBV6-2 or TRBV6-3 to TRBJ1-1; possibly TRBD1 for D (5 bases). V lost 2 bases and J lost 0, with 19 bases in between. The CDR3 is 18 residues long. Germline V gives CDR1 MNHEY, CDR2 SVGEGT. The CDR3 coding sequence is TGTGCCAGCAGTTACCGGCAGGGAAGGGGTTACATGAACACTGAAGCTTTCTTT. Translation: CASSYRQGRGYMNTEAFF.